This paragraph reports one TCR beta chain. Its antigen is not known. The V gene lost 5 bases and the J gene lost 3 bases, with 16 bases spanning the gap. Per the germline V gene, CDR1 is ENHRY and CDR2 is SYGVKD. This CDR3 comprises 15 residues. The sample comes from a study of T cell responses to AZD1222 COVID-19 vaccine. Sequencing used immunoSEQ multiplex PCR; TCRdb keeps in-frame clones, though not all of them. The repertoire consists of about 150,000 clones, with approximately 85% occurring once and the leading ten covering under 9.5%. Study-level points and caveats: Targets within unmutated variant regions were reportedly found for nearly half of spike-specific TCRs. Spike was spanned by vaccine-associated CD4 TCRs, which were dominant at 160-218 and 743-854.

J is TRBJ1-1 and V is TRBV10-3; TRBD1 might be the D (5 bases). The sequencing used peripheral blood, collected on day 0 of AZD1222 vaccination. This sequence was found in an adult in good health. The CDR3 DNA sequence: TGTGCCATCAGTCCAACCCGGGGGATCGACACTGAAGCTTTCTTT. Translated, it gives CAISPTRGIDTEAFF.